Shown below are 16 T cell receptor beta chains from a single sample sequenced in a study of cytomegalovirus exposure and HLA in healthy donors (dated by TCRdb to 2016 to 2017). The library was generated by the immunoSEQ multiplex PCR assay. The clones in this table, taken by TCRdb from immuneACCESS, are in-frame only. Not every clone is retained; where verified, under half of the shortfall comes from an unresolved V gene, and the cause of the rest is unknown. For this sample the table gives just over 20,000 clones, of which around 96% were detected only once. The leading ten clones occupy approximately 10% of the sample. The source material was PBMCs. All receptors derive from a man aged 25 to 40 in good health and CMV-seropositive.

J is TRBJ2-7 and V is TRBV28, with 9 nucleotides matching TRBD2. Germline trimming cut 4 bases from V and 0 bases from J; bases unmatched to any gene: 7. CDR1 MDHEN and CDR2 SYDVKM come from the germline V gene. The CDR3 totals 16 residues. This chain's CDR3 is CASSSQSGRLSYEQYF. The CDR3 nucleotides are TGTGCCAGCAGTTCCCAAAGCGGGAGGCTCTCCTACGAGCAGTACTTC.

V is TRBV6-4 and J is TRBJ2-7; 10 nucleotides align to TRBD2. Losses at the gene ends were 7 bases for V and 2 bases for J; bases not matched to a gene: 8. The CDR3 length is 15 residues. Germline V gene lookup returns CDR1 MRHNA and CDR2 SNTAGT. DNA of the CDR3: TGTGCCAGCATCGCCCCTCTAGCGGGAGCCTACGAGCAGTACTTC. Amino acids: CASIAPLAGAYEQYF.

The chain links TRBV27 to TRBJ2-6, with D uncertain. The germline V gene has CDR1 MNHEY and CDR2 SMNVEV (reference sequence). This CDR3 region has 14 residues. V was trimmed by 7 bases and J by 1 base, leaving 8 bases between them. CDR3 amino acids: CASILRSGANVLTF. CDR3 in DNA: TGTGCCAGCATCTTGCGGTCTGGGGCCAACGTCCTGACTTTC.

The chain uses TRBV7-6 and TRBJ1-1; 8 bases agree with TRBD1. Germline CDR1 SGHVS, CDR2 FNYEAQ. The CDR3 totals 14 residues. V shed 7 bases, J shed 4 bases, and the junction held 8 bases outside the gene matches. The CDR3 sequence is CASMQGAGVTEAFF. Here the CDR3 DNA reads TGTGCCAGCATGCAGGGGGCGGGGGTCACTGAAGCTTTCTTT. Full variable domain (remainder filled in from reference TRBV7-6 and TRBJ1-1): GAGVSQSPRYKVTKRGQDVALRCDPISGHVSLYWYRQALGQGPEFLTYFNYEAQQDKSGLPNDRFSAERPEGSISTLTIQRTEQRDSAMYRCASMQGAGVTEAFFGQGTRLTVV.

The CDR3 coding sequence is TGTGCCAGCAGCTCCCCGGGACAGGGGGAAGATACGCAGTATTTT. Its protein product is CASSSPGQGEDTQYF. The chain combines TRBV11-2 with TRBJ2-3, with TRBD1 identical over 11 bases. The CDR3 length is 15 residues. CDR1 SGHAT and CDR2 FQNNGV come from the germline V gene. V shed 4 bases and J 5 bases; nucleotides not matched to a gene: 5.

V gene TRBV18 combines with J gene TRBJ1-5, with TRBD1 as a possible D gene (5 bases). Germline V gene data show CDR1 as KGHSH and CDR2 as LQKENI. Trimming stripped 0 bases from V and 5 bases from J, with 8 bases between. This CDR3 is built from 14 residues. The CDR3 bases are TGTGCCAGCTCACCACCGGGGGGGGATCAGCCCCAGCATTTT. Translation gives CASSPPGGDQPQHF.

This CDR3 is CASSPEGTSGYNEQFF. CDR3 bases: TGTGCCAGCAGCCCCGAGGGGACTAGCGGTTACAATGAGCAGTTCTTC. The chain has TRBV7-2 and TRBJ2-1; 11 bases fit TRBD2. Looked up from germline, CDR1 is SGHTA and CDR2 is FQGNSA. The V segment lost 5 bases and the J segment 4 bases; nucleotides outside the gene matches: 7. CDR3 size: 16 residues.

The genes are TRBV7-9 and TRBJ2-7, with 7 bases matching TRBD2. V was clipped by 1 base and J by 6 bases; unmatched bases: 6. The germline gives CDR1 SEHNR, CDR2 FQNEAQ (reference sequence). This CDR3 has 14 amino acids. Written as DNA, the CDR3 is TGTGCCAGCAGCTTAGATCTTCCGGGGGGCGAGCAGTACTTC. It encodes CASSLDLPGGEQYF. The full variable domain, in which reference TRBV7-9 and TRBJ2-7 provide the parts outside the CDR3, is DTGVSQNPRHKITKRGQNVTFRCDPISEHNRLYWYRQTLGQGPEFLTYFQNEAQLEKSRLLSDRFSAERPKGSFSTLEIQRTEQGDSAMYLCASSLDLPGGEQYFGPGTRLTVT.

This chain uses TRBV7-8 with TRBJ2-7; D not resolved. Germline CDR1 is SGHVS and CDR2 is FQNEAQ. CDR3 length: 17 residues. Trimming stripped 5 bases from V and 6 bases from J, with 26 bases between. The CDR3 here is CASSKQPQRLAFGEQYF. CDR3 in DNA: TGTGCCAGCAGCAAACAACCCCAGCGTTTGGCTTTCGGCGAGCAGTACTTC.

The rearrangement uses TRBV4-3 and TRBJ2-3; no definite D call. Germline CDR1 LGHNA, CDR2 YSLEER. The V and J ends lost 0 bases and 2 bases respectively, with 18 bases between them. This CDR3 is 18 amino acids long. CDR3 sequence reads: CASSQDLSDSLNTDTQYF. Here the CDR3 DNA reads TGCGCCAGCAGCCAAGATTTGAGCGATAGTCTGAACACAGATACGCAGTATTTT.

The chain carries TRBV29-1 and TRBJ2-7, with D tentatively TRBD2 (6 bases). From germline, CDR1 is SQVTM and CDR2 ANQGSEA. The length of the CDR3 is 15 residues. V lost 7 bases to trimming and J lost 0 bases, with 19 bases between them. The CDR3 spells CSAANGGSRSYEQYF. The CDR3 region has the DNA TGCAGCGCTGCAAACGGAGGGTCCCGCTCCTACGAGCAGTACTTC.

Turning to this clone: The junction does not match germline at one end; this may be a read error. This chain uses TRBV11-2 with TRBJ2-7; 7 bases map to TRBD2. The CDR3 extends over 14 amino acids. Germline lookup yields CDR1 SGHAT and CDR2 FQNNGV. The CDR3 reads CASSLVRLALEQYF. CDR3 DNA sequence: TGTGCCAGCAGTTTAGTACGACTAGCTCTCGAGCAGTACTTC.

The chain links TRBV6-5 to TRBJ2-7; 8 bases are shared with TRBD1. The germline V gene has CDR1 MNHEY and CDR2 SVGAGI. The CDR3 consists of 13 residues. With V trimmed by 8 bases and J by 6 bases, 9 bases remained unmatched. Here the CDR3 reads CASRRGQALEQYF. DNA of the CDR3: TGTGCCAGCCGAAGGGGACAGGCTCTCGAGCAGTACTTC.

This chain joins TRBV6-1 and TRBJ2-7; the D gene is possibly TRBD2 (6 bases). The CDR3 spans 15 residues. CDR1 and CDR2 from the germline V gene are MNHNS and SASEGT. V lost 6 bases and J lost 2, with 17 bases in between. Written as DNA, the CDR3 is TGTGCCAGCAGCGACGGGGGTAAAGGAACCTACGAGCAGTACTTC. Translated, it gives CASSDGGKGTYEQYF.

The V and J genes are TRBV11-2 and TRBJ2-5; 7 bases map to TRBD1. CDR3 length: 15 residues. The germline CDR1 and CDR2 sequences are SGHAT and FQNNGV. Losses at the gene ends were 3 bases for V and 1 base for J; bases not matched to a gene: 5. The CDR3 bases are TGTGCCAGCAGCTTCCTCCGGGACAGCCAAGAGACCCAGTACTTC. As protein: CASSFLRDSQETQYF.

CDR3: CSVLQGLNTEAFF. Here the CDR3 DNA reads TGCAGCGTCCTACAGGGACTGAACACTGAAGCTTTCTTT. V and J are TRBV29-1 and TRBJ1-1; possibly TRBD1 for D (6 bases). The V gene's germline CDR1 is SQVTM and CDR2 ANQGSEA. Deletions cut 6 bases from V and 0 bases from J, with 11 bases between. The CDR3 length is 13 residues.